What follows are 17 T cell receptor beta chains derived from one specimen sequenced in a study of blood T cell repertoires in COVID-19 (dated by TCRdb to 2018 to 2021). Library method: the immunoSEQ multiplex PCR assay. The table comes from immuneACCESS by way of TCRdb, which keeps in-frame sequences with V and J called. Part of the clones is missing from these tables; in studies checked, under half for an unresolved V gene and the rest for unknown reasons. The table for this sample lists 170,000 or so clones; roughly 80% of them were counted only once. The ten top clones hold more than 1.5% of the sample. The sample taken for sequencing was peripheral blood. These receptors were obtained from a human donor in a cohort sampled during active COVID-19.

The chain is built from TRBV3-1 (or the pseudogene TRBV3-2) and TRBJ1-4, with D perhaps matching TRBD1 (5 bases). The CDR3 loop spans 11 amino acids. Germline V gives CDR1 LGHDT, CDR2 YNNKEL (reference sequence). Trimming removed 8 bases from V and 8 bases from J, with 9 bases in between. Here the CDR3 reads CASEAGEKLFF. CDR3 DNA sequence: TGTGCCAGCGAAGCAGGGGAAAAACTGTTTTTT.

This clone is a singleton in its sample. DNA of the CDR3: TGCGCCAGCAGCCAAGGGACTAGCGGGAGGGCCTCTCTGCAGTACTTC. This codes for CASSQGTSGRASLQYF. V gene TRBV4-1 combines with J gene TRBJ2-7; TRBD2 matches at 15 bases. The J segment lost 9 bases and the V segment lost 1 base, leaving 7 bases of the junction unmatched. This CDR3 is 16 amino acids long. Germline lookup yields CDR1 MGHRA and CDR2 YSYEKL.

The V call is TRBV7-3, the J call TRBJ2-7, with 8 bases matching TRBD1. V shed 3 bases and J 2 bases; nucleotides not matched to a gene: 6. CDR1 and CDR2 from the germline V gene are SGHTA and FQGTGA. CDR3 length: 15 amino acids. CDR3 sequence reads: CASSFGTGPAYEQYF. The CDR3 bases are TGTGCCAGCAGCTTCGGGACAGGCCCAGCCTACGAGCAGTACTTC.

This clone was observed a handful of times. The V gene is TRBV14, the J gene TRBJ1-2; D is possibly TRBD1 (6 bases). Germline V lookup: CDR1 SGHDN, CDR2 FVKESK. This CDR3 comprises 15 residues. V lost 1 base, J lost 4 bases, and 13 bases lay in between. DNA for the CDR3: TGTGCCAGCAGCCAAGTACCAGGGGTGGGCTATGGCTACACCTTC. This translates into CASSQVPGVGYGYTF.

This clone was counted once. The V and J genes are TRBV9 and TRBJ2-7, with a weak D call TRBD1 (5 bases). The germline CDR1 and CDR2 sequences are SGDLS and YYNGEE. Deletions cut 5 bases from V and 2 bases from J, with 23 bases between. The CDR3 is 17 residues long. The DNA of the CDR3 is TGTGCCAGCAGTCCTCAAACCTCGACAGTGATAACCTACGAGCAGTACTTC. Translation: CASSPQTSTVITYEQYF.

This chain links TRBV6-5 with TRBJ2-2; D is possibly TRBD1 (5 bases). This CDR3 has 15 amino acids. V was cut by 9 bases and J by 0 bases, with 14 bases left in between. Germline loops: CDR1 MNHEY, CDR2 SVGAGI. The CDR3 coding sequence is TGTGCCAGTTTATGGGGCTCTTCGAACACCGGGGAGCTGTTTTTT. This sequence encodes CASLWGSSNTGELFF.

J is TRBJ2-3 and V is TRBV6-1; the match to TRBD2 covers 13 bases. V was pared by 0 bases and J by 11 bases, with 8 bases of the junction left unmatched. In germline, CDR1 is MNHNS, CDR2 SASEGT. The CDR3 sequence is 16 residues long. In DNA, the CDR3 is TGTGCCAGCAGTGAAGCGGGACTAGCGGGATGGAAACGGCAGTATTTT. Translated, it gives CASSEAGLAGWKRQYF.

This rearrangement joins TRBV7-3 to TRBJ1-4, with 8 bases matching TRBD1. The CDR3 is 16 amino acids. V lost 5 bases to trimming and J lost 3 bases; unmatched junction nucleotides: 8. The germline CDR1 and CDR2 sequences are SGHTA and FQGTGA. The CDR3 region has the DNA TGTGCCAGCAGCCGGACAGGGCCCACTCCTAATGAAAAACTGTTTTTT. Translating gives CASSRTGPTPNEKLFF.

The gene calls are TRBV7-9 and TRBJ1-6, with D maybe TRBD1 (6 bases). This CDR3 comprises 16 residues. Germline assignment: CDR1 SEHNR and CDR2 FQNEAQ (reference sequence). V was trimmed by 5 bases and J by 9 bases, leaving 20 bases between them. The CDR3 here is CASSRPGDAGRSPLHF. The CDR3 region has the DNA TGTGCCAGCAGCCGTCCAGGGGACGCCGGGCGTTCACCCCTCCACTTT.

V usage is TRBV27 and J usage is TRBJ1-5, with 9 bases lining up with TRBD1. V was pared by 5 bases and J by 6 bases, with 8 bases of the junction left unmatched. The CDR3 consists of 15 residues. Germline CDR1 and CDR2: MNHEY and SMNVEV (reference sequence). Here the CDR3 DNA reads TGTGCCAGCAGTATAGCACAGGGGGCTGTTCAGCCCCAGCATTTT. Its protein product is CASSIAQGAVQPQHF.

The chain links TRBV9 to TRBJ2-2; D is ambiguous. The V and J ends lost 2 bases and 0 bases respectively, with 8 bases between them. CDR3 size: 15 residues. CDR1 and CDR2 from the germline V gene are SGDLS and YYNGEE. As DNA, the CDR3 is TGTGCCAGCAGCGTCTCTACTACGAACACCGGGGAGCTGTTTTTT. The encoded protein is CASSVSTTNTGELFF. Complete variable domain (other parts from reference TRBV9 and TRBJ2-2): DSGVTQTPKHLITATGQRVTLRCSPRSGDLSVYWYQQSLDQGLQFLIQYYNGEERAKGNILERFSAQQFPDLHSELNLSSLELGDSALYFCASSVSTTNTGELFFGEGSRLTVL.

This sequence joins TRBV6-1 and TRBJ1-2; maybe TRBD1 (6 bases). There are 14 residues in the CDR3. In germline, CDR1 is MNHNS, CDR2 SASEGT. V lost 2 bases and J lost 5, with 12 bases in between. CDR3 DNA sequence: TGTGCCAGCAGTGAATCCGGGACAAGTTATGGCTACACCTTC. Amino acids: CASSESGTSYGYTF.

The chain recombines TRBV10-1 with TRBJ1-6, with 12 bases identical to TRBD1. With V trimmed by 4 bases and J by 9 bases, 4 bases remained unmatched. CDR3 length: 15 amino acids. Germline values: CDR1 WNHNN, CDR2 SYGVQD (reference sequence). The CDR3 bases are TGCGCCAGCAGTGCGGGACAGGGGGCGGGTTCACCCCTCCACTTT. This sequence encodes CASSAGQGAGSPLHF.

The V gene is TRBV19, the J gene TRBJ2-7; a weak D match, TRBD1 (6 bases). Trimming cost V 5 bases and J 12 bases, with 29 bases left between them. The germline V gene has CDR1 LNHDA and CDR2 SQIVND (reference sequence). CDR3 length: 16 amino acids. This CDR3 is CASSGDLRGGLTVRYF. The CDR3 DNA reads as TGTGCCAGTAGTGGAGACCTTAGAGGGGGTCTGACGGTCCGGTACTTC.

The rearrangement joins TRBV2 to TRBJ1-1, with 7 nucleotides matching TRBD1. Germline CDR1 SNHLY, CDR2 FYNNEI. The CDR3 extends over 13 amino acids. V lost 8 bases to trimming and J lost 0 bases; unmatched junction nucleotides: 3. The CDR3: CASVQGMNTEAFF. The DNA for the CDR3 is TGTGCCAGCGTACAGGGGATGAACACTGAAGCTTTCTTT.

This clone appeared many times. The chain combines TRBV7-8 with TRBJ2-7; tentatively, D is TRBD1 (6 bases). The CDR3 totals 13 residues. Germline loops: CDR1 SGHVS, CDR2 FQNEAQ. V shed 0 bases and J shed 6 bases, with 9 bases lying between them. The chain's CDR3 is CASSLATGLEQYF. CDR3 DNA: TGTGCCAGCAGCTTAGCTACAGGGCTCGAGCAGTACTTC.

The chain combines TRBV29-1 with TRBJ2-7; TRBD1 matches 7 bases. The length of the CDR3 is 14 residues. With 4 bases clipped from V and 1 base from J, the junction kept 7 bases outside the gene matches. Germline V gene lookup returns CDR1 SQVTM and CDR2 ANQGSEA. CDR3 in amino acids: CSVGQGRRSYEQYF. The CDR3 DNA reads TGCAGCGTTGGACAGGGACGACGGTCCTACGAGCAGTACTTC.